Reported below is one T cell receptor beta chain. What it binds is unknown. This sample was included in a study of T cell repertoires in cytomegalovirus infection. Study-level background: The authors used CMV epitopes that were HLA-C-restricted (recently identified) and HLA-B-restricted (well studied). Public TCR beta signatures provided an indication of both CMV infection and a matching HLA type.

General study points: CMV carriers having the relevant HLA were flagged by cumulative public TCR beta family frequency. HLA-C-restricted TCR beta clonotypes specific for CMV led the ex vivo response.

TCRdb used MiXCR to reprocess the reads, holding one entry per CDR3 protein. This table has over 250,000 distinct CDR3 sequences, roughly a fifth appearing once. Germline V gives CDR1 SGHRS, CDR2 YFSETQ. CDR3 length: 15 residues. The trim removed 0 bases at V and 7 bases at J, leaving 4 bases unmatched. The receptor comes from a human donor in good health (CMV status not recorded). Some clones in this sample may be carry-over from other donors' samples. The chain joins TRBV5-1 to TRBJ1-6, with 7 nucleotides matching TRBD1. The material was cultured PBMCs, obtained from culture after CMV antigen stimulation. The CDR3: CASSLGDSLNSPLHF. For the CDR3, the DNA is TGCGCCAGCAGCTTGGGGGACAGCTTGAATTCACCCCTCCACTTT.